The T cell receptor (beta chain) described here comes from a study of T cell changes during pregnancy in multiple sclerosis (dated by TCRdb to the late 2010s). Regarding the complete study: The study looked at changes in the T cell repertoire across pregnancy in women with multiple sclerosis.

Remarks on this clone: Its target antigen remains unknown. Qualities for individual bases were not recorded, and no much larger clone is one base off.

The library relied on the immunoSEQ multiplex PCR assay. What TCRdb holds here is the immuneACCESS table cut down to in-frame rearrangements. Part of the clones is not present; checked against another copy, under half of the missing clones reflect an unresolved V gene, and the others are unexplained. This sample is represented by 65,000 to 85,000 clones; approximately 91% of them were singletons. Clones ranked in the top ten supply approximately 1.5% of the sample. This TCR derives from a female donor with multiple sclerosis, enrolled in a pregnancy study. Sample: peripheral blood, taken in the third trimester of pregnancy.

The CDR3 has the sequence CASTEGGQGVNTIYF. Here is the DNA: TGTGCCAGCACCGAGGGGGGACAGGGTGTTAACACCATATATTTT. The chain was built from TRBV7-3 and TRBJ1-3; 9 of the junction bases match TRBD1. V and J are trimmed by 7 bases and 7 bases, and the gene matches miss 11 bases of the junction. The CDR3 runs 15 residues from the cysteine to the phenylalanine. The read is trimmed to its CDR3 DNA, 45 bases read in frame from base 1. The germline V gene supplies CDR1 SGHTA and CDR2 FQGTGA.